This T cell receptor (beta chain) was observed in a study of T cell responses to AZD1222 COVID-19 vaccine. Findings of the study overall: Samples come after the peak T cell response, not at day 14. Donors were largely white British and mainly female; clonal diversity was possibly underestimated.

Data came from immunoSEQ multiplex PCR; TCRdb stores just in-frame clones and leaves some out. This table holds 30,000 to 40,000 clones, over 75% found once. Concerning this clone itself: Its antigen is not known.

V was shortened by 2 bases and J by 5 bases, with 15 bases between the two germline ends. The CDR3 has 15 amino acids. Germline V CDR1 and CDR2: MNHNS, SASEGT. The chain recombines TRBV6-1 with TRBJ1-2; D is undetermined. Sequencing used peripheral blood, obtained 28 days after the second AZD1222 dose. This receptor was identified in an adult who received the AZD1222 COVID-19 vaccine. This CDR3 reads CASSEREGIGYGYTF. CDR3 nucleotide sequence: TGTGCCAGCAGTGAAAGGGAGGGAATAGGTTATGGCTACACCTTC.